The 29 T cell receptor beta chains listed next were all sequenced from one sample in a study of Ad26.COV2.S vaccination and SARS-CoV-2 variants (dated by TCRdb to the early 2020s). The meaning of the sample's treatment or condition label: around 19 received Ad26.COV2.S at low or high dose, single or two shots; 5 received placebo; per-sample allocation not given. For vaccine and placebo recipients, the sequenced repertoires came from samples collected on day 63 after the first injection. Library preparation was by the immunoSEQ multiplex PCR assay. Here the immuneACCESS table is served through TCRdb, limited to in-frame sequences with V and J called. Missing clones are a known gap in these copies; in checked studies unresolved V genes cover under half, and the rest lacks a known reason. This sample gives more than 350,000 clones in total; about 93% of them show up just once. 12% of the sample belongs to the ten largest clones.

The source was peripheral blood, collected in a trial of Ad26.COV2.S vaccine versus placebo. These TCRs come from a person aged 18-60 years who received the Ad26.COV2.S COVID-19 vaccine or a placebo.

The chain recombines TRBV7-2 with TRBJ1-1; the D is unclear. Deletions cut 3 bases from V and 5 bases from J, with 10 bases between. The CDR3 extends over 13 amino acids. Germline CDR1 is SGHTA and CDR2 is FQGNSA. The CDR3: CASSLGWRTEAFF. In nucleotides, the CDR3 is TGTGCCAGCAGCTTGGGCTGGCGGACTGAAGCTTTCTTT.

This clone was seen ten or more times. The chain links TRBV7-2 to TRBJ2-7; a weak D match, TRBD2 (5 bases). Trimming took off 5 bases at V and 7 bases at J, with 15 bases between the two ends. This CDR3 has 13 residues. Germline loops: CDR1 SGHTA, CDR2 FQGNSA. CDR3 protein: CASSVNRDAEQYF. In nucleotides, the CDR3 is TGTGCCAGCAGCGTTAACCGGGATGCAGAGCAGTACTTC.

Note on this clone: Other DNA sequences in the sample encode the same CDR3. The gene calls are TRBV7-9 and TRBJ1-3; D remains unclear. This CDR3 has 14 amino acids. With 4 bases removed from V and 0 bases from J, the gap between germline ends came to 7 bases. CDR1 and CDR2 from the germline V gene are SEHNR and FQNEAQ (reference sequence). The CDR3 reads CASSWTASGNTIYF. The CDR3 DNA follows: TGTGCCAGCAGCTGGACGGCCTCTGGAAACACCATATATTTT.

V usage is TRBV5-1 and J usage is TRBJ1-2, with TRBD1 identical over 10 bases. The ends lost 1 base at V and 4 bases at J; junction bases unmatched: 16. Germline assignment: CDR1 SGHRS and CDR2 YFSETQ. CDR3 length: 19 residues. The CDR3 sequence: CASSLPNSDRGSFGYGYTF. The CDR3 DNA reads TGCGCCAGCAGCTTGCCGAACTCGGACAGGGGGTCCTTTGGCTATGGCTACACCTTC.

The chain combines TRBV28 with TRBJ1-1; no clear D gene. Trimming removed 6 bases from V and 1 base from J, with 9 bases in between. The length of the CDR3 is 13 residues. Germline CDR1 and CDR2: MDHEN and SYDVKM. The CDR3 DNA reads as TGTGCCAGCAGACTTAGCGGGAACACTGAAGCTTTCTTT. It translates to CASRLSGNTEAFF.

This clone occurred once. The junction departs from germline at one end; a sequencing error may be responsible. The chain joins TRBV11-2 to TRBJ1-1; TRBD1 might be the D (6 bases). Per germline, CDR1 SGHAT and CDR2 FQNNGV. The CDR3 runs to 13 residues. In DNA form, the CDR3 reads TGTGCCAGCAGCTTTTCCGGGGGCACTGAAGTTTTCTTT. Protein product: CASSFSGGTEVFF.

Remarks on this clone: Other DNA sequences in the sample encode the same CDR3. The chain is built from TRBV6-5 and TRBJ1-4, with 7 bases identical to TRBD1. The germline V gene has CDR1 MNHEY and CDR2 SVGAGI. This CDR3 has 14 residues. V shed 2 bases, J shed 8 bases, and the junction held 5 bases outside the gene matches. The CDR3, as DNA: TGTGCCAGCAGTTACGACAGGGTTAGAGAAAAACTGTTTTTT. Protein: CASSYDRVREKLFF.

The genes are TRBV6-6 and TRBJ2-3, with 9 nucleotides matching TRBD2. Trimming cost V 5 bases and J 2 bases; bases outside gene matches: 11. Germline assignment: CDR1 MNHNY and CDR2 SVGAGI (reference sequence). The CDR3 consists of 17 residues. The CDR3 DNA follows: TGTGCCAGCAGTCCCGGGGGCCTAGCGGGGATCACAGATACGCAGTATTTT. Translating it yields CASSPGGLAGITDTQYF.

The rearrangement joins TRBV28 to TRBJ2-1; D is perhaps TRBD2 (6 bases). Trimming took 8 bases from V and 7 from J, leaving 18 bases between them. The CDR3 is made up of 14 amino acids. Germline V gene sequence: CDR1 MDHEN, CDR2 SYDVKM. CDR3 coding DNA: TGTGCCAGCTCAACTTTTAATGGAGGGAATGAGCAGTTCTTC. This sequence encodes CASSTFNGGNEQFF.

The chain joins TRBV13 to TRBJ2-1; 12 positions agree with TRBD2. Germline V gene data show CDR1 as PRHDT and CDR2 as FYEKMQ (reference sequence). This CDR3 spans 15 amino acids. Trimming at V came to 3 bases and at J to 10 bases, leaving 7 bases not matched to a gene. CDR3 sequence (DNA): TGTGCCAGCAGCTTCAGACTAGCGGGAGTAGAAGAGCAGTTCTTC. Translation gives CASSFRLAGVEEQFF.

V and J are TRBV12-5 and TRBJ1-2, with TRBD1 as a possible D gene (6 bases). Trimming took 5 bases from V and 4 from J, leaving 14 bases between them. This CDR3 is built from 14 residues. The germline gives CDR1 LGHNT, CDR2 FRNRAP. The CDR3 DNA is TGTGCTAGTGGTCACCAGAGGGGGACCTATGGCTACACCTTC. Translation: CASGHQRGTYGYTF.

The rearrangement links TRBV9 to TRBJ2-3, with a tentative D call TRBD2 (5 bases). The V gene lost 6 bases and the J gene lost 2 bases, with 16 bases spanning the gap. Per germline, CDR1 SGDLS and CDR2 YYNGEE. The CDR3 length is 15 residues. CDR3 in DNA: TGTGCCAGCACCAGGTTAGGGAGCTACACAGATACGCAGTATTTT. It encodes CASTRLGSYTDTQYF.

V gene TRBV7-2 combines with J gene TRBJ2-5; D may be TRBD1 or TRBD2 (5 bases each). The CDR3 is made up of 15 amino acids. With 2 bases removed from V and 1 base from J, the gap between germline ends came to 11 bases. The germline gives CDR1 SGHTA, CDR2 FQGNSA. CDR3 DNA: TGTGCCAGCAGCTTAAACCAGGGAGCCCAAGAGACCCAGTACTTC. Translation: CASSLNQGAQETQYF.

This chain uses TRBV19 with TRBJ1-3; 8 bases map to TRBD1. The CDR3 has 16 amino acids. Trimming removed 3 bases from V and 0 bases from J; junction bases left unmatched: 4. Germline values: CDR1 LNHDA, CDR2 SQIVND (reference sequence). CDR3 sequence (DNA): TGTGCCAGTAGTATTTCCGGACAGGGCTCTGGAAACACCATATATTTT. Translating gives CASSISGQGSGNTIYF.

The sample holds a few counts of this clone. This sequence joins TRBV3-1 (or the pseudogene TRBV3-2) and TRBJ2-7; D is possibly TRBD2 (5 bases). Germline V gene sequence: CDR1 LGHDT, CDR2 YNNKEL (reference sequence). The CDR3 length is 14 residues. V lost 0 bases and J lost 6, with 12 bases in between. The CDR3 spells CASSQEVASSEQYF. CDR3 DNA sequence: TGTGCCAGCAGCCAAGAGGTAGCGAGCAGCGAGCAGTACTTC.

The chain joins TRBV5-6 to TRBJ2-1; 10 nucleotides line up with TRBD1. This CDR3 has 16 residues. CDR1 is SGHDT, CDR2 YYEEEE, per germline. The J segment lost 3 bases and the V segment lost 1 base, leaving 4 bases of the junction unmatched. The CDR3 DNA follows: TGTGCCAGCAGCTTGCCGGGACAGGGGAGCTACAATGAGCAGTTCTTC. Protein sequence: CASSLPGQGSYNEQFF.

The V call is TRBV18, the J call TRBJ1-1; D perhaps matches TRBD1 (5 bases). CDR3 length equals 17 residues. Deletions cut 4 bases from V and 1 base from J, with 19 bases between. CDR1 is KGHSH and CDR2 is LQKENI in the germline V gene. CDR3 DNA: TGTGCCAGCTCACTTCACTCTCCCGACAGTCGGAACACTGAAGCTTTCTTT. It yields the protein CASSLHSPDSRNTEAFF. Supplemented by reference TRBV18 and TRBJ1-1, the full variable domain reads NAGVMQNPRHLVRRRGQEARLRCSPMKGHSHVYWYRQLPEEGLKFMVYLQKENIIDESGMPKERFSAEFPKEGPSILRIQQVVRGDSAAYFCASSLHSPDSRNTEAFFGQGTRLTVV.

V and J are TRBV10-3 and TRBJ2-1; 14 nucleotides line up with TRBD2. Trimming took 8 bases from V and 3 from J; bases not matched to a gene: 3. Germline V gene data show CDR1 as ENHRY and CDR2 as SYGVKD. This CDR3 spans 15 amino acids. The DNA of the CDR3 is TGTGCCATCTCCGGGACTAGCGGGAGCTACAATGAGCAGTTCTTC. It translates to CAISGTSGSYNEQFF.

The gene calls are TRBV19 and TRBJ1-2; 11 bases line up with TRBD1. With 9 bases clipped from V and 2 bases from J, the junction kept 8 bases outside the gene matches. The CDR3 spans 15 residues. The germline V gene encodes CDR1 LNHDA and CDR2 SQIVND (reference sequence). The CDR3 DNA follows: TGTGCCAGCGAGGACAGGGGGCTTCTAAACTATGGCTACACCTTC. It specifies CASEDRGLLNYGYTF.

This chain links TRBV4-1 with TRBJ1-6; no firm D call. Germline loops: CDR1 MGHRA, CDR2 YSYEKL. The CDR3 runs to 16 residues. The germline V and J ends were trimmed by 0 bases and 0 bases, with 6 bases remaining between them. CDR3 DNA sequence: TGCGCCAGCAGCCAAGATTGGAGCTCCTATAATTCACCCCTCCACTTT. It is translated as CASSQDWSSYNSPLHF.

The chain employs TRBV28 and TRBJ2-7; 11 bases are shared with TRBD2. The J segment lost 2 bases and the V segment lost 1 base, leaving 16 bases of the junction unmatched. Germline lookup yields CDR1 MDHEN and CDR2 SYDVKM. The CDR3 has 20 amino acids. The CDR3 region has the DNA TGTGCCAGCAGTTTATTCTACTCCGGGACTAGCGGTCCCAACCCCTACGAGCAGTACTTC. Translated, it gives CASSLFYSGTSGPNPYEQYF.

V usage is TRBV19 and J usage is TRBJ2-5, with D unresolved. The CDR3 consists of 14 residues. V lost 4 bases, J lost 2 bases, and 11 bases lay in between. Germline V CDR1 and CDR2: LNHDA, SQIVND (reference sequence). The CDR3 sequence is CASSKAPEQETQYF. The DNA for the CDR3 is TGTGCCAGTAGTAAGGCGCCTGAACAAGAGACCCAGTACTTC.

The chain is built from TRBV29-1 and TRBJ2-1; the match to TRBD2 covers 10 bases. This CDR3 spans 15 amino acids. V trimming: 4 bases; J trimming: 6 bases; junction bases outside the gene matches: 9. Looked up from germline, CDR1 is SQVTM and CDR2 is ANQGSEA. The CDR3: CSVGPPSGRGNEQFF. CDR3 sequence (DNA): TGCAGCGTTGGCCCCCCTAGCGGGAGAGGCAATGAGCAGTTCTTC.

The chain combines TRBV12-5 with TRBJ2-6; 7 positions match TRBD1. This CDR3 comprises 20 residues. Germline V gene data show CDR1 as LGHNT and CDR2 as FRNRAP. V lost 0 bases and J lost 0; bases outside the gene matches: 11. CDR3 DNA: TGTGCTAGTGGTTTGGTACTAGGGGCAGGGGGATCCTCTGGGGCCAACGTCCTGACTTTC. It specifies CASGLVLGAGGSSGANVLTF.

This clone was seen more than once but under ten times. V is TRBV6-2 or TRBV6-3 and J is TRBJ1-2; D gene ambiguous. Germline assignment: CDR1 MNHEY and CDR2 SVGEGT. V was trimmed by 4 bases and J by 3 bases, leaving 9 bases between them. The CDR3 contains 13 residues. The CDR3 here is CASSFDGYYGYTF. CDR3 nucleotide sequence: TGTGCCAGCAGTTTCGACGGATACTATGGCTACACCTTC.

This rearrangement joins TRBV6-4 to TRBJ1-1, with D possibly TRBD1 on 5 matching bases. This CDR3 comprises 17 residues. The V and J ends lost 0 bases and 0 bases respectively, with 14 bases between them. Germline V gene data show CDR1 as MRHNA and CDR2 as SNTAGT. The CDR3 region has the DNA TGTGCCAGCAGTGACTCAGGGAGGGGCGGCCTGAACACTGAAGCTTTCTTT. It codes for CASSDSGRGGLNTEAFF.

The CDR3 sequence: CASSLESGFPNEQFF. The CDR3 DNA reads TGTGCCAGCAGCTTAGAATCAGGGTTTCCCAATGAGCAGTTCTTC. V and J are TRBV7-2 and TRBJ2-1; D possibly corresponds to TRBD1 (5 bases). Trimming shortened V by 1 base and J by 6 bases, and 13 bases separated the two germline ends. Germline V gene sequence: CDR1 SGHTA, CDR2 FQGNSA. CDR3 length: 15 amino acids.

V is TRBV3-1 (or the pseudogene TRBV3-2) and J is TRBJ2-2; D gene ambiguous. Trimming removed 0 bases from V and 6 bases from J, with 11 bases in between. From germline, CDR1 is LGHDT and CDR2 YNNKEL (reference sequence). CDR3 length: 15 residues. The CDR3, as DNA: TGTGCCAGCAGCCAAGAACCCTCGGCGTCCGGGGAGCTGTTTTTT. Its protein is CASSQEPSASGELFF.

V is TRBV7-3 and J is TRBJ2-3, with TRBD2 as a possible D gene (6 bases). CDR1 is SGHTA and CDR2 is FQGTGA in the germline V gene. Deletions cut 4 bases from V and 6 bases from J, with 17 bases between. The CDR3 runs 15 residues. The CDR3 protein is CASSSNGGPGDTQYF. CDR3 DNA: TGTGCCAGCAGCTCGAACGGGGGACCCGGTGATACGCAGTATTTT.